One and the same sample provided the 25 T cell receptor beta chains below, sequenced in a study of T-cell memory formation after mild COVID-19 (dated by TCRdb to the early 2020s). The protocol used for the library was 5' RACE. Sequencing instrument: Illumina NovaSeq 6000. TCRdb ran its own pipeline on the public reads, namely fastp trimming at Q25 and MiXCR clone calling, and kept in-frame beta chains. A single entry per CDR3 protein holds the most common genes and DNA from its merged rows. In this sample the table shows roughly 450,000 distinct CDR3 sequences, 15% to 20% of which occur a single time. Of the sample, over 9% falls within the top ten clones. The sequenced sample consisted of PBMCs or a T cell subset sorted from them (not recorded which). These TCRs come from an adult woman who had mild COVID-19 (a few samples of this study predate the infection). The sample titles of this study are shuffled in the database, so cell type and time point are left out; the donor was told from shared clones.

This clonotype came up many times. J is TRBJ2-7 and V is TRBV7-9; TRBD1 is a possible D gene (5 bases). V was pared by 0 bases and J by 3 bases, with 9 bases between. The CDR3 sequence is 14 residues long. Germline CDR1 SEHNR, CDR2 FQNEAQ (reference sequence). DNA of the CDR3: TGTGCCAGCAGCTTAGCTGTGGGGCTCTACGAGCAGTACTTC. It is translated as CASSLAVGLYEQYF.

In its sample, this clonotype was seen many times. This chain joins TRBV20-1 and TRBJ2-5; D is possibly TRBD1 (6 bases). Trimming removed 4 bases from V and 4 bases from J, with 22 bases in between. The CDR3 spans 16 residues. Germline V CDR1 and CDR2: DFQATT, SNEGSKA (reference sequence). As DNA, the CDR3 is TGCAGTGCTATCCAGGGGTTAGGCGTGGGACGAGAGACCCAGTACTTC. Translated, it gives CSAIQGLGVGRETQYF.

The rearrangement uses TRBV18 and TRBJ2-1; D unresolved. The ends were cut back, 6 bases at V and 9 bases at J, with 15 bases in the middle. Germline CDR1 is KGHSH and CDR2 is LQKENI. This CDR3 contains 13 residues. The CDR3 DNA reads as TGTGCCAGCTCCGTCGGATTCCGGTCTGAGCAGTTCTTC. It encodes CASSVGFRSEQFF.

This clonotype was recorded a few times. The rearrangement links TRBV5-6 to TRBJ1-3; D is unclear. This CDR3 is 11 amino acids long. With 0 bases removed from V and 8 bases from J, the gap between germline ends came to 3 bases. Germline CDR1 reads SGHDT; CDR2 reads YYEEEE. The CDR3 DNA follows: TGTGCCAGCAGCTTGGTCGACACCATATATTTT. It is translated as CASSLVDTIYF.

The chain carries TRBV6-6 and TRBJ2-7; D may be TRBD2 (6 bases). This CDR3 comprises 14 residues. Per germline, CDR1 MNHNY and CDR2 SVGAGI (reference sequence). V was pared by 6 bases and J by 6 bases, with 18 bases between. DNA for the CDR3: TGTGCCAGCAGCGTGGTCCGGGAGAGCGGCGAGCAGTACTTC. This sequence encodes CASSVVRESGEQYF.

This clonotype has just a few counts. J is TRBJ2-1 and V is TRBV7-8, with a possible D match to TRBD1 (6 bases). The ends were cut back, 5 bases at V and 0 bases at J, with 14 bases in the middle. CDR3 length equals 16 residues. Germline-derived CDR1 and CDR2 are SGHVS and FQNEAQ. CDR3 coding DNA: TGTGCCAGCAGCCGCTTTACAGGGAGCTCCTACAATGAGCAGTTCTTC. Residues: CASSRFTGSSYNEQFF.

The rearrangement joins TRBV12-3 or TRBV12-4 to TRBJ2-5; 13 bases line up with TRBD2. With V trimmed by 4 bases and J by 1 base, 6 bases remained unmatched. The CDR3 spans 17 residues. CDR3 protein: CASSSPRTSGGQETQYF. As DNA, the CDR3 is TGTGCCAGCAGTTCTCCCCGGACTAGCGGGGGCCAAGAGACCCAGTACTTC.

The chain has TRBV7-8 and TRBJ2-1; 14 bases line up with TRBD2. Trimming at V came to 6 bases and at J to 1 base, leaving 5 bases not matched to a gene. Germline loops: CDR1 SGHVS, CDR2 FQNEAQ. This CDR3 spans 17 amino acids. CDR3 amino acids: CASRLGLAGESYNEQFF. In nucleotides, the CDR3 is TGTGCCAGCAGACTGGGACTAGCGGGGGAATCCTACAATGAGCAGTTCTTC.

Only a few counts were recorded for this clonotype. J is TRBJ1-2 and V is TRBV4-1, with D perhaps TRBD1 (5 bases). Trimming stripped 0 bases from V and 4 bases from J, with 21 bases between. The V gene's germline CDR1 is MGHRA and CDR2 YSYEKL. The length of the CDR3 is 18 residues. The CDR3 DNA follows: TGCGCCAGCAGCCAAGATAACCGCGGGGCGGCACTAGCCTATGGCTACACCTTC. Protein product: CASSQDNRGAALAYGYTF.

The chain recombines TRBV30 with TRBJ2-3; 8 bases are shared with TRBD2. Germline values: CDR1 GTSNPN, CDR2 SVGIG (reference sequence). The CDR3 length is 14 residues. After removal of 0 bases from V and 4 bases from J, the junction contained 3 bases not matched to a gene. The CDR3 nucleotides are TGTGCCTGGAGTGTCCGGACTAGCTCAGATACGCAGTATTTT. Amino acid sequence: CAWSVRTSSDTQYF.

The chain combines TRBV27 with TRBJ1-1; tentative D call: TRBD1 (6 bases). Germline V gene sequence: CDR1 MNHEY, CDR2 SMNVEV (reference sequence). The CDR3 covers 16 residues. V was trimmed by 5 bases and J by 6 bases, leaving 22 bases between them. Here the CDR3 reads CASSPSGVQGVAEAFF. The CDR3 bases are TGTGCCAGCAGTCCCTCCGGCGTACAGGGAGTGGCTGAAGCTTTCTTT.

This clonotype was observed a handful of times. The V and J genes are TRBV9 and TRBJ2-5; D remains ambiguous. Germline V gene sequence: CDR1 SGDLS, CDR2 YYNGEE. V lost 3 bases to trimming and J lost 5 bases, with 11 bases between them. This CDR3 has 13 amino acids. The CDR3 region is CASSGHVGETQYF. CDR3 sequence (DNA): TGTGCCAGCAGCGGACACGTTGGGGAGACCCAGTACTTC.

This clonotype was seen a handful of times. The chain uses TRBV12-3 or TRBV12-4 and TRBJ2-3, with a weak D call TRBD2 (7 bases). This CDR3 region has 15 residues. V lost 6 bases to trimming and J lost 1 base, with 14 bases between them. This chain's CDR3 is CASRGGASGTDTQYF. In DNA, the CDR3 is TGTGCCAGCAGGGGGGGGGCTAGCGGCACAGATACGCAGTATTTT.

The rearrangement links TRBV11-2 to TRBJ2-3; TRBD1 is a possible D gene (6 bases). V was trimmed by 10 bases and J by 5 bases, leaving 13 bases between them. The CDR3 consists of 12 residues. CDR1 and CDR2 from the germline V gene are SGHAT and FQNNGV. CDR3 in amino acids: CATRGAGDTQYF. In DNA form, the CDR3 reads TGTGCCACCAGGGGCGCGGGAGATACGCAGTATTTT.

This clonotype has a count of ten or more. The genes are TRBV7-9 and TRBJ2-3; 10 bases fit TRBD2. The V and J ends lost 6 bases and 0 bases, in that order; junction bases with no gene match: 12. Germline CDR1 SEHNR, CDR2 FQNEAQ (reference sequence). CDR3 length: 18 residues. The CDR3 coding sequence is TGTGCCAGCAGTTACCCACTAGCGGGAAGTCGTAGCACAGATACGCAGTATTTT. As protein: CASSYPLAGSRSTDTQYF.

The chain carries TRBV5-1 and TRBJ1-4; 7 bases are shared with TRBD1. Germline V gene sequence: CDR1 SGHRS, CDR2 YFSETQ. V shed 4 bases, J shed 4 bases, and the junction held 7 bases outside the gene matches. The CDR3 loop spans 15 amino acids. The CDR3 nucleotides read TGCGCCAGCAGCGGAAACGACAGGGTTAATGAAAAACTGTTTTTT. Encoded protein: CASSGNDRVNEKLFF.

The V gene is TRBV6-5, the J gene TRBJ1-2; TRBD1 matches 8 bases. This CDR3 contains 15 residues. After removal of 0 bases from V and 6 bases from J, the junction contained 6 bases not matched to a gene. The germline V gene has CDR1 MNHEY and CDR2 SVGAGI. The CDR3 here is CASSYSRGLKDGYTF. CDR3 DNA sequence: TGTGCCAGCAGTTACTCCAGGGGGCTTAAGGATGGCTACACCTTC.

V gene TRBV14 combines with J gene TRBJ2-5, with D hard to call. This CDR3 is 16 amino acids long. Germline assignment: CDR1 SGHDN and CDR2 FVKESK. The V end was cut by 4 bases, the J end by 1 base, with 16 bases between. CDR3 sequence (DNA): TGTGCCAGCAGCCTAAGCCCTATCCCGCCCCAAGAGACCCAGTACTTC. Protein sequence: CASSLSPIPPQETQYF. Filled out from reference TRBV14 and TRBJ2-5, the complete variable domain reads EAGVTQFPSHSVIEKGQTVTLRCDPISGHDNLYWYRRVMGKEIKFLLHFVKESKQDESGMPNNRFLAERTGGTYSTLKVQPAELEDSGVYFCASSLSPIPPQETQYFGPGTRLLVL.

The rearrangement links TRBV19 to TRBJ2-5, with TRBD2 as a possible D gene (5 bases). This CDR3 contains 11 residues. V lost 10 bases and J 2 bases, leaving 8 bases between the germline ends. CDR1 is LNHDA and CDR2 is SQIVND in the germline V gene (reference sequence). In DNA form, the CDR3 reads TGTGCCACCACGGGACAAGAGACCCAGTACTTC. This encodes CATTGQETQYF.

J is TRBJ2-1 and V is TRBV10-3; 9 bases match TRBD1. CDR3 length: 16 amino acids. Trimming cost V 2 bases and J 7 bases; bases outside gene matches: 9. Looked up from germline, CDR1 is ENHRY and CDR2 is SYGVKD. The CDR3 DNA reads TGTGCCATCAGTGAGCCACAGGGGGCAGTCGGAAATGAGCAGTTCTTC. This codes for CAISEPQGAVGNEQFF.

This clonotype has a handful of counts. This chain uses TRBV12-3 or TRBV12-4 with TRBJ1-1; weak D call: TRBD1 (6 bases). Trimming left V 4 bases short and J 6 bases short, with 21 bases between. CDR3 length: 16 amino acids. Written as DNA, the CDR3 is TGTGCCAGCAGTTCGACCGGCAGGGGCCACACCTCTGAAGCTTTCTTT. Protein sequence: CASSSTGRGHTSEAFF.

This clonotype was seen more than once but under ten times. This chain uses TRBV4-3 with TRBJ1-1; 12 bases are shared with TRBD1. J gave up 4 bases and V 3 bases, and 6 bases lay outside the gene matches. This CDR3 contains 16 residues. Germline V CDR1 and CDR2: LGHNA, YSLEER. Written as DNA, the CDR3 is TGCGCCAGCAGCCAGGGGACAGGGGGCGCGATCACTGAAGCTTTCTTT. Its protein is CASSQGTGGAITEAFF.

This clonotype was recorded a few times. The DNA for the CDR3 is TGCAGTGCTAGAGCTGTGGGGACAGGGTCACCCCTCCACTTT. It codes for CSARAVGTGSPLHF. This rearrangement joins TRBV20-1 to TRBJ1-6, with 9 bases fitting TRBD1. Germline V gene data show CDR1 as DFQATT and CDR2 as SNEGSKA (reference sequence). J lost 10 bases, V lost 1 base, and 5 bases had no gene match. This CDR3 comprises 14 residues.

The chain recombines TRBV3-1 with TRBJ2-7, with a tentative D call TRBD1 (5 bases). Germline V CDR1 and CDR2: LGHDT, YNNKEL (reference sequence). V dropped 2 bases and J dropped 7 bases, with 15 bases sitting between them. CDR3 size: 14 residues. The CDR3 region has the DNA TGTGCCAGCAGCCAATCAGGGCCCTTTAGGGAGCAGTACTTC. Encoded protein: CASSQSGPFREQYF.

The chain couples TRBV29-1 to TRBJ2-3; tentative D call: TRBD2 (6 bases). The CDR3 is made up of 14 amino acids. With 4 bases removed from V and 0 bases from J, the gap between germline ends came to 11 bases. Germline V CDR1 and CDR2: SQVTM, ANQGSEA. The CDR3: CSVGQRVSTDTQYF. The CDR3 DNA reads as TGCAGCGTTGGCCAGCGGGTGAGCACAGATACGCAGTATTTT.